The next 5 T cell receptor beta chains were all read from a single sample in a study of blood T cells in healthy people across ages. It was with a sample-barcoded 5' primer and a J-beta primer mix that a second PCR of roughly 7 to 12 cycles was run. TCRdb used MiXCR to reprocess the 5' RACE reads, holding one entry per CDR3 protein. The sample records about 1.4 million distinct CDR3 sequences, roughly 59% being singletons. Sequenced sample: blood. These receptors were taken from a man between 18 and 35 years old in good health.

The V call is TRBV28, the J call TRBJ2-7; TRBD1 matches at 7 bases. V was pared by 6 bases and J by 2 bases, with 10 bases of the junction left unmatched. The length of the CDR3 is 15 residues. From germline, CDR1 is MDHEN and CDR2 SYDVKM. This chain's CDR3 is CASRSRQGLAYEQYF. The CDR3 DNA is TGTGCCAGCAGATCACGACAGGGTCTCGCCTACGAGCAGTACTTC.

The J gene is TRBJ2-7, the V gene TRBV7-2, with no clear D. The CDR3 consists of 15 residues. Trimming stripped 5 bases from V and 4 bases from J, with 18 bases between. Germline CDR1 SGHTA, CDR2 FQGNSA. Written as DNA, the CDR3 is TGTGCCAGCAGCCCCTTCGGGCAGATCGGGTACGAGCAGTACTTC. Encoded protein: CASSPFGQIGYEQYF.

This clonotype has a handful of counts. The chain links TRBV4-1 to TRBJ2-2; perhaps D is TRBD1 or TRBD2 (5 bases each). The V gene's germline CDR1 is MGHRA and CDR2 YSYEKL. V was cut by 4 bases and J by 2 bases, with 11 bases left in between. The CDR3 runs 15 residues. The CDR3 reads CASSRGTLNTGELFF. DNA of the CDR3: TGCGCCAGCAGCCGGGGGACCTTAAACACCGGGGAGCTGTTTTTT.

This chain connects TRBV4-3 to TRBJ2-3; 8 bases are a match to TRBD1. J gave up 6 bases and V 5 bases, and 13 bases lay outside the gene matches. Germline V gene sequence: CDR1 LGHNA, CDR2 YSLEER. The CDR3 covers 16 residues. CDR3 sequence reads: CASSDDRGSIEDTQYF. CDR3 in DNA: TGCGCCAGCAGCGACGACAGGGGTTCGATTGAGGATACGCAGTATTTT.

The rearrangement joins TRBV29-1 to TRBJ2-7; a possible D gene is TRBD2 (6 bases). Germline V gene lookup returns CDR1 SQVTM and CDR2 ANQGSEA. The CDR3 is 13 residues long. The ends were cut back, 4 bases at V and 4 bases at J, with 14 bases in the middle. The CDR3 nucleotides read TGCAGCGTTGGTGGTTCAGGGAGGTACGAGCAGTACTTC. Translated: CSVGGSGRYEQYF.